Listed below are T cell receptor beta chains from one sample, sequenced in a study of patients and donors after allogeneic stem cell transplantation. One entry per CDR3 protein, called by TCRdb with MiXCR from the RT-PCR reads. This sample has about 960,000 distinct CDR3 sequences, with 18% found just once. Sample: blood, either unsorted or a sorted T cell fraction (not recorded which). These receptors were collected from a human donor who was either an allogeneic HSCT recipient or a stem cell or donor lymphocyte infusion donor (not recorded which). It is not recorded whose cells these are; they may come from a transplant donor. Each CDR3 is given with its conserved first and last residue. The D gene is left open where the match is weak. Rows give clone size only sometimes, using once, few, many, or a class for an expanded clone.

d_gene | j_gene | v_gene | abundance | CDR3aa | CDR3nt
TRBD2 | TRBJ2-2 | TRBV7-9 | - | CASSSAGEVGELFF | TGTGCCAGCTCCTCAGCGGGGGAAGTCGGGGAGCTGTTTTTT
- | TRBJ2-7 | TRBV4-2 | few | CASSLATSDSYEQYF | TGTGCCAGCAGCCTCGCAACCTCCGACAGTTACGAGCAGTACTTC
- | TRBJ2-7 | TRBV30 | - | CAWSRGTGLEQYF | TGTGCCTGGAGCCGAGGGACGGGGTTAGAGCAGTACTTC
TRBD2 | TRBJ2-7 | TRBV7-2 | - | CASSPEGGSSTNGQYF | TGTGCCAGCAGCCCCGAGGGCGGGAGCTCAACTAACGGGCAGTACTTC
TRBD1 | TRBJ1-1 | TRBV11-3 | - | CASSSGQVGTEAFF | TGTGCCAGCAGCTCGGGACAGGTGGGGACTGAAGCTTTCTTT
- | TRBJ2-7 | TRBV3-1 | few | CASSQVLNARVYEQYF | TGTGCCAGCAGCCAAGTTCTTAACGCCAGGGTCTACGAGCAGTACTTC
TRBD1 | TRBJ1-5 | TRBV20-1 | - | CSARWTGGALSNQPQHF | TGCAGTGCCAGGTGGACAGGGGGCGCGCTGAGCAATCAGCCCCAGCATTTT
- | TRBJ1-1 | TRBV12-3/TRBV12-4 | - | CASTQTANTEAFF | TGTGCCAGCACCCAGACAGCGAACACTGAAGCTTTCTTT
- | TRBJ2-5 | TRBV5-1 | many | CASSSSGHPQETQYF | TGCGCCAGCAGCTCTTCGGGACATCCTCAAGAGACCCAGTACTTC
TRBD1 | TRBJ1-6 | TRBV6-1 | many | CAVQGRVSPLHF | TGTGCCGTACAGGGGAGGGTATCACCCCTCCACTTT
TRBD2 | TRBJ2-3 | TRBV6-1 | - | CASQTSGGTDTQYF | TGTGCCAGCCAGACTAGCGGTGGGACAGATACGCAGTATTTT
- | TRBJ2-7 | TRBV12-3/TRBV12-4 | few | CASSFKARGLKNSYEQYF | TGTGCCAGCAGTTTTAAAGCCCGGGGCCTTAAAAACTCCTACGAGCAGTACTTC
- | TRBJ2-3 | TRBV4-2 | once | CASSQVDQGSTDTQYF | TGTGCCAGCAGCCAAGTGGATCAGGGGAGCACAGATACGCAGTATTTT
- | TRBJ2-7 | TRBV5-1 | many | CASRAGQYYEQYF | TGCGCCAGCAGGGCGGGACAGTATTACGAGCAGTACTTC
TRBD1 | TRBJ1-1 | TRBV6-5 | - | CASSYSRTGHTEAFF | TGTGCCAGCAGTTACTCCCGGACAGGGCACACTGAAGCTTTCTTT
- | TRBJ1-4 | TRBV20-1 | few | CSARTAVNEKLFF | TGCAGTGCTCGGACCGCAGTTAATGAAAAACTGTTTTTT
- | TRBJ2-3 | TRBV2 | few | CASSRDDPDTQYF | TGTGCCAGCAGCCGGGACGACCCAGATACGCAGTATTTT
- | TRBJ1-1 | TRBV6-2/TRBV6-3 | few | CASSGGVEAFF | TGTGCCAGCAGCGGGGGCGTTGAAGCTTTCTTT
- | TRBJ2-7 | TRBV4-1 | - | CASSQVGGNSYEQYF | TGCGCCAGCAGCCAAGTAGGCGGGAACTCCTACGAGCAGTACTTC
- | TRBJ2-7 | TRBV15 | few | CATSDQGGSYEQYF | TGTGCCACCAGCGATCAGGGCGGATCCTACGAGCAGTACTTC
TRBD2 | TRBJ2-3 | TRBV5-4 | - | CASSKGLAGGPDTQYF | TGTGCCAGCAGCAAGGGACTAGCGGGAGGACCAGATACGCAGTATTTT
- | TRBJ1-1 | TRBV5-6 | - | CASRIRDTDEAFF | TGTGCCAGCAGAATCCGGGACACGGATGAAGCTTTCTTT
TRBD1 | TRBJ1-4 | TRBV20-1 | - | CSAAGGFEKLFF | TGCAGTGCTGCAGGGGGGTTTGAAAAACTGTTTTTT
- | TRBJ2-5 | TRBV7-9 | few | CASSPRMQETQYF | TGTGCCAGCAGCCCCAGGATGCAAGAGACCCAGTACTTC
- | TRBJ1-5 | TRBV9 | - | CASSVDSYQPQHF | TGTGCCAGCAGCGTGGACAGCTATCAGCCCCAGCATTTT